These 23 T cell receptor beta chains originate from one sample sequenced in a study of blood T cell repertoires in COVID-19 (TCRdb year 2020). The method behind the library was the immunoSEQ multiplex PCR assay. What TCRdb holds here is the immuneACCESS table cut down to in-frame rearrangements. Part of the clones is not present; checked against another copy, under half of the missing clones reflect an unresolved V gene, and the others are unexplained. This sample gives around 320,000 clones in total; 89% of them show up just once. The ten largest account for under 3.5% of the sample. The sample was PBMCs or T cells enriched from blood (not recorded which). These receptors came from a woman between 50 and 59 years old who had been exposed to COVID-19.

This clone was recorded a few times. The V gene is TRBV29-1, the J gene TRBJ1-1, with 7 positions matching TRBD1. The V gene end was trimmed by 2 bases and the J gene end by 5 bases; junction bases not matched to a gene: 8. CDR1 and CDR2 from the germline V gene are SQVTM and ANQGSEA. This CDR3 spans 14 amino acids. The DNA for the CDR3 is TGCAGCGTTGAAATGGGGCAGGGGGTAACTGAAGCTTTCTTT. Translated: CSVEMGQGVTEAFF.

V and J are TRBV7-8 and TRBJ2-3; TRBD2 aligns across 11 bases. Per germline, CDR1 SGHVS and CDR2 FQNEAQ. This CDR3 is 18 amino acids long. J gave up 5 bases and V 3 bases, and 13 bases lay outside the gene matches. The CDR3 region has the DNA TGTGCCAGCAGCTTTACTAGCGGGGGAGCTTCCTGGGGAGATACGCAGTATTTT. Translation gives CASSFTSGGASWGDTQYF. The full variable domain, with the rest looked up from reference TRBV7-8 and TRBJ2-3, is GAGVSQSPRYKVAKRGQDVALRCDPISGHVSLFWYQQALGQGPEFLTYFQNEAQLDKSGLPSDRFFAERPEGSVSTLKIQRTQQEDSAVYLCASSFTSGGASWGDTQYFGPGTRLTVL.

This rearrangement joins TRBV7-2 to TRBJ2-1; 8 bases are a match to TRBD2. V shed 5 bases and J 9 bases; nucleotides not matched to a gene: 9. Germline assignment: CDR1 SGHTA and CDR2 FQGNSA. The CDR3 consists of 14 residues. The CDR3 DNA sequence: TGTGCCAGCAGCCCGCCGACTAGCGCTGGTGAGCAGTTCTTC. As protein: CASSPPTSAGEQFF.

The chain joins TRBV3-1 (or the pseudogene TRBV3-2) to TRBJ1-3; no reliable D call. Trimming pared 2 bases from V and 2 bases from J, leaving 7 bases between. The germline gives CDR1 LGHDT, CDR2 YNNKEL (reference sequence). This CDR3 is built from 14 residues. The CDR3 DNA sequence: TGTGCCAGCAGCCAAAGAGGGACTGGAAACACCATATATTTT. This codes for CASSQRGTGNTIYF.

The rearrangement uses TRBV2 and TRBJ1-1, with a tentative D call TRBD1 (5 bases). Trimming took 10 bases from V and 5 from J, leaving 17 bases between them. This CDR3 region has 13 residues. CDR1 is SNHLY and CDR2 is FYNNEI in the germline V gene. The CDR3 here is CANLRGTGTEAFF. DNA of the CDR3: TGTGCCAACCTACGGGGGACGGGAACTGAAGCTTTCTTT.

This clone was seen just once. The gene calls are TRBV11-2 and TRBJ1-5, with D maybe TRBD1 (5 bases). V was clipped by 1 base and J by 2 bases, with 12 bases between them. From germline, CDR1 is SGHAT and CDR2 FQNNGV. This CDR3 is 16 amino acids long. CDR3 in amino acids: CASSLARGGGNQPQHF. The CDR3, as DNA: TGTGCCAGCAGCTTAGCAAGGGGAGGTGGCAATCAGCCCCAGCATTTT.

The chain uses TRBV20-1 and TRBJ1-4; the D is unclear. Germline CDR1 and CDR2: DFQATT and SNEGSKA (reference sequence). There are 11 residues in the CDR3. This chain's CDR3 is CSASVDEKLFF. DNA for the CDR3: TGCAGCGCCTCGGTCGATGAAAAACTGTTTTTT.

The J gene is TRBJ2-7, the V gene TRBV28; 13 bases are shared with TRBD2. V gave up 5 bases and J gave up 6 bases; unmatched junction bases: 7. From germline, CDR1 is MDHEN and CDR2 SYDVKM. This CDR3 has 15 amino acids. CDR3 residues: CASSTRTSGGGEQYF. For the CDR3, the DNA is TGTGCCAGCAGTACACGGACTAGCGGGGGAGGCGAGCAGTACTTC.

The CDR3 spells CASRLRLAGGPIDTQYF. The CDR3 nucleotides read TGTGCAAGTCGCTTACGACTAGCGGGGGGGCCCATAGATACGCAGTATTTT. The chain is built from TRBV12-2 and TRBJ2-3; the D call of TRBD2 is as the table states it, not checked on the DNA. TRBV12-2 counts as a pseudogene. This CDR3 comprises 17 residues.

This clone was recorded a few times. The V gene is TRBV11-2, the J gene TRBJ2-5; TRBD2 matches 12 bases. With V trimmed by 3 bases and J by 5 bases, 4 bases remained unmatched. The CDR3 consists of 15 residues. The V gene's germline CDR1 is SGHAT and CDR2 FQNNGV. The CDR3 loop reads CASSFTSGGWETQYF. Here the CDR3 DNA reads TGTGCCAGCAGCTTTACTAGCGGGGGGTGGGAGACCCAGTACTTC.

The rearrangement joins TRBV5-1 to TRBJ1-1, with 9 bases that match TRBD1. V shed 0 bases, J shed 5 bases, and the junction held 2 bases outside the gene matches. CDR3 length: 14 amino acids. The V gene's germline CDR1 is SGHRS and CDR2 YFSETQ. CDR3 DNA sequence: TGCGCCAGCAGCTTGGACAGGGGGCGTACTGAAGCTTTCTTT. Translated, it gives CASSLDRGRTEAFF.

The rearrangement uses TRBV5-6 and TRBJ2-1, with 9 bases that match TRBD1. Germline-derived CDR1 and CDR2 are SGHDT and YYEEEE. This CDR3 comprises 17 residues. The V and J ends lost 0 bases and 4 bases, in that order; junction bases with no gene match: 8. CDR3: CASSLAERDRVYNEQFF. The CDR3, as DNA: TGTGCCAGCAGCTTGGCCGAAAGGGACAGGGTTTACAATGAGCAGTTCTTC.

This clone was counted at least ten times. This chain joins TRBV4-2 and TRBJ1-5, with 7 bases identical to TRBD1. After removal of 4 bases from V and 4 bases from J, the junction contained 7 bases not matched to a gene. The CDR3 covers 15 residues. Per the germline V gene, CDR1 is LGHNA and CDR2 is YNFKEQ. The CDR3 loop is CASSPDKDRNQPQHF. The CDR3 DNA reads as TGTGCCAGCAGCCCAGACAAGGACAGGAATCAGCCCCAGCATTTT.

The rearrangement joins TRBV28 to TRBJ1-2; no definite D call. V lost 2 bases and J lost 1, with 8 bases in between. Germline-derived CDR1 and CDR2 are MDHEN and SYDVKM. The CDR3 runs to 14 residues. The CDR3 here is CASSLVALNYGYTF. For the CDR3, the DNA is TGTGCCAGCAGTTTAGTCGCGCTTAACTATGGCTACACCTTC.

In DNA form, the CDR3 reads TGCGCCAGCAGCTTGAGGTCGGGGAATGAGCAGTTCTTC. Encoded protein: CASSLRSGNEQFF. The J gene is TRBJ2-1, the V gene TRBV5-1, with D maybe TRBD2 (5 bases). The CDR3 has 13 residues. Germline CDR1 SGHRS, CDR2 YFSETQ. The V end lost 1 base, the J end lost 7 bases, and 9 bases lay between the germline ends.

This chain links TRBV5-4 with TRBJ1-3; 9 bases are shared with TRBD1. Germline V gives CDR1 SGHNT, CDR2 YYREEE (reference sequence). J was trimmed by 4 bases and V by 7 bases; bases with no gene match: 3. The CDR3 consists of 13 residues. The CDR3 loop reads CASQQGAGNTIYF. The CDR3 DNA follows: TGTGCCAGCCAACAGGGGGCAGGAAACACCATATATTTT.

The J gene is TRBJ2-5, the V gene TRBV4-2; D unclear. CDR1 LGHNA and CDR2 YNFKEQ come from the germline V gene. V lost 0 bases, J lost 2 bases, and 7 bases lay in between. The CDR3 is made up of 14 amino acids. The CDR3 coding sequence is TGTGCCAGCAGCCAAGAGGGCAGACAAGAGACCCAGTACTTC. Its translation is CASSQEGRQETQYF.

The chain combines TRBV15 with TRBJ2-7; D is possibly TRBD2 (6 bases). The germline V gene has CDR1 LNHNV and CDR2 YYDKDF (reference sequence). V lost 7 bases, J lost 6 bases, and 25 bases lay in between. This CDR3 spans 16 amino acids. The CDR3 here is CATTGDRDSTMGEQYF. CDR3 coding DNA: TGTGCCACCACCGGCGACCGGGACTCTACGATGGGCGAGCAGTACTTC.

The genes are TRBV4-1 and TRBJ2-3, with D hard to call. Germline lookup yields CDR1 MGHRA and CDR2 YSYEKL. This CDR3 has 15 residues. V was trimmed by 0 bases and J by 4 bases, leaving 11 bases between them. The CDR3 protein is CASSQEVNRADTQYF. The DNA for the CDR3 is TGCGCCAGCAGCCAAGAGGTTAATCGCGCAGATACGCAGTATTTT.

The rearrangement joins TRBV7-2 to TRBJ1-1; weak D call: TRBD1 (6 bases). This CDR3 has 16 amino acids. The ends were cut back, 4 bases at V and 0 bases at J, with 15 bases in the middle. Germline V CDR1 and CDR2: SGHTA, FQGNSA. This CDR3 is CASSWTPGAMNTEAFF. The CDR3 coding sequence is TGTGCCAGCAGCTGGACCCCAGGGGCGATGAACACTGAAGCTTTCTTT.

The chain joins TRBV4-1 to TRBJ1-4; D might be TRBD1 (6 bases). Germline-derived CDR1 and CDR2 are MGHRA and YSYEKL. The CDR3 covers 14 residues. V lost 5 bases to trimming and J lost 8 bases, with 15 bases between them. The CDR3: CASSMYRAQEKLFF. The CDR3 nucleotides read TGCGCCAGCAGCATGTACAGGGCTCAAGAAAAACTGTTTTTT.

The chain has TRBV2 and TRBJ1-1, with TRBD1 matching over 7 bases. V gave up 6 bases and J gave up 5 bases; unmatched junction bases: 9. CDR3 length: 14 amino acids. The germline V gene has CDR1 SNHLY and CDR2 FYNNEI. The CDR3 coding sequence is TGTGCCAGCAGCCATCGCCGGGACAGTACTGAAGCTTTCTTT. Protein: CASSHRRDSTEAFF.

This clone showed up just once. The chain has TRBV3-1 (or the pseudogene TRBV3-2) and TRBJ1-2; 7 bases line up with TRBD1. V trimming: 3 bases; J trimming: 5 bases; junction bases outside the gene matches: 3. The CDR3 has 13 residues. Germline V lookup: CDR1 LGHDT, CDR2 YNNKEL (reference sequence). The CDR3 bases are TGTGCCAGCAGCCAGACAGGGACGTATGGCTACACCTTC. Its translation: CASSQTGTYGYTF.